Listed below are T cell receptor beta chains from one sample, sequenced in a study of TIL therapy for anti-PD-1-resistant metastatic lung cancer. The assay was immunoSEQ multiplex PCR, and TCRdb's table has in-frame clones only and misses some. Of 20,000 or so clones in the sample, about 83% were seen once. Sequenced here: blood, sampled at baseline. These receptors all stem from a person between 30 and 80 years old with non-small cell lung cancer. CDR3s include the opening cysteine and the closing phenylalanine or tryptophan. The order of the fields is clone size, V gene, D gene, J gene, CDR3 DNA, CDR3 protein. The D gene is left open where the match is weak. The size of a clone is reported for some rows only, either as once, few or many, or as a class for expanded clones.

-	TRBV4-1	-	TRBJ2-7	TGCGCCAGCAGCCAAAACCCGGAAGGGATTCCCTACGAGCAGTACTTC	CASSQNPEGIPYEQYF
-	TRBV7-5	-	TRBJ1-5	TGTGCCAGAAGCTTAATTATCGATAGCAATCAGCCCCAGCATTTT	CARSLIIDSNQPQHF
-	TRBV9	-	TRBJ1-2	TGTGCCAGCAGCGTGAATACAAACTATGGCTACACCTTC	CASSVNTNYGYTF
-	TRBV7-3	-	TRBJ1-2	TGTGCCAGCAGCCCCCGGGGCGGGTCCAACTATGGCTACACCTTC	CASSPRGGSNYGYTF
-	TRBV6-1	TRBD1	TRBJ1-6	TGTGCCAGCAGTGAATCTCTCGGGACAGGTCATTCACCCCTCCACTTT	CASSESLGTGHSPLHF
-	TRBV7-2	TRBD1	TRBJ2-7	TGTGCCAGCAGCTTAGCCGGACAGGGACTTTACGAGCAGTACTTC	CASSLAGQGLYEQYF
-	TRBV13	TRBD1	TRBJ2-6	TGTGCCAGCAAGACAGGGGGAAAAACTGGGGCCAACGTCCTGACTTTC	CASKTGGKTGANVLTF
-	TRBV5-4	TRBD1	TRBJ1-3	TGTGCCAGCAGCGCGGGACAGGGAAACACCATATATTTT	CASSAGQGNTIYF
-	TRBV6-1	-	TRBJ2-6	TGTGCCAGCAGTGGGGTGCAGGGTTCTGGGGCCAACGTCCTGACTTTC	CASSGVQGSGANVLTF
few	TRBV2	-	TRBJ1-1	TGTGCCAGCAACGGGGGGAGTGCTTTCTTT	CASNGGSAFF
-	TRBV5-1	-	TRBJ1-5	TGCGCCAGCAGCTTGGGGGACATCAATCAGCCCCAGCATTTT	CASSLGDINQPQHF
-	TRBV11-2	-	TRBJ2-4	TGTGCCAGCAGCCCCCTACTAGCGGGACAGGGCATTCAGTACTTC	CASSPLLAGQGIQYF
-	TRBV4-1	TRBD2	TRBJ2-7	TGCGCCAGCAGCCAAGGGCTAGCGGGGGGCCTCCGGCAGTACTTC	CASSQGLAGGLRQYF
-	TRBV7-9	-	TRBJ1-6	TGTGCCAGCAGCTTCCAGGGCCCCAGGGATTCACCCCTCCACTTT	CASSFQGPRDSPLHF
once	TRBV5-1	TRBD1	TRBJ2-5	TGCGCCAGCAGCTTGGCCGTCGACAGGGCTCAAGAGACCCAGTACTTC	CASSLAVDRAQETQYF
-	TRBV19	-	TRBJ1-1	TGTGCCAGTAGTATGTGGGGCAGGGGCGGCACTGAAGCTTTCTTT	CASSMWGRGGTEAFF
-	TRBV30	-	TRBJ2-7	TGTGCCTGGAGTGACGGAAAATACGAGCAGTACTTC	CAWSDGKYEQYF
-	TRBV29-1	-	TRBJ1-4	TGCAGCGTTGTTATGGGAATGGGCGAAAAACTGTTTTTT	CSVVMGMGEKLFF
once	TRBV5-3	-	TRBJ1-1	TGTGCCAGAAGCTCGTGCGGGGACACTGAAGCTTTCTTT	CARSSCGDTEAFF
-	TRBV27	-	TRBJ1-5	TGTGCCAGCAGTACTAGCAATCAGCCCCAGCATTTT	CASSTSNQPQHF